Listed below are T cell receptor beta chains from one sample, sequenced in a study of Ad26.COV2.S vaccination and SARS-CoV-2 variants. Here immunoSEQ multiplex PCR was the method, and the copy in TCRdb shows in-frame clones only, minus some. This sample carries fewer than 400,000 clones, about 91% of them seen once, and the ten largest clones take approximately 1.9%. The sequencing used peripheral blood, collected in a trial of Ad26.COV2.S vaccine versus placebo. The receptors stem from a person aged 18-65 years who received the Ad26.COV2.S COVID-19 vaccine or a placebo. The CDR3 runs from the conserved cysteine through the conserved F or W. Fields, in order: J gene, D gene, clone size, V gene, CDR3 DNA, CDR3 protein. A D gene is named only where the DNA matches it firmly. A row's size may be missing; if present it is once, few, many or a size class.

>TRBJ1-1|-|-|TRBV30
TGTGCCTGGAGTAAGGAGCTGCGGGGAGCTTTCTTT
CAWSKELRGAFF
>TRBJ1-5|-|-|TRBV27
TGTGCCAGCAGTTTATCTTTCCAGGGCCCCAGTCAGCCCCAGCATTTT
CASSLSFQGPSQPQHF
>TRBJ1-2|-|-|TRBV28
TGTGCCAGCAGCCCCTACCCGACAGGACCAATAGGTGGCTACACCTTC
CASSPYPTGPIGGYTF
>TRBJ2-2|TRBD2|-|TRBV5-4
TGTGCCAGCACCAGGGGTAGCGGGAGGGCCTCCGGGGAGCTGTTTTTT
CASTRGSGRASGELFF
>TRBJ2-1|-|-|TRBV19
TGTGCCAGTAGTATAGAGGGACTCCAATTCTCCTACAATGAGCAGTTCTTC
CASSIEGLQFSYNEQFF
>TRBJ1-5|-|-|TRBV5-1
TGCGCCAGCAGCTTGGGGCAGGCGAGCAATCAGCCCCAGCATTTT
CASSLGQASNQPQHF
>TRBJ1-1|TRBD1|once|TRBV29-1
TGCAGCGTTGAGCGGCAGGGGGCCACTGAAGCTTTCTTT
CSVERQGATEAFF
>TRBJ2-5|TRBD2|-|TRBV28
TGTGCCAGCAGTTTATCTACTAGCGGGAGTGAGACCCAGTACTTC
CASSLSTSGSETQYF
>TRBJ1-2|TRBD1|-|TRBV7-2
TGTGCCAGCAGCTTTGGACAGGGGGCGGTCGGCTACACCTTC
CASSFGQGAVGYTF
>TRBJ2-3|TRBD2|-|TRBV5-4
TGTGCCAGCAGCTTAGCGGGAGAGGATACGCAGTATTTT
CASSLAGEDTQYF
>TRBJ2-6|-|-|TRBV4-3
TGCGCCAGCAGCCAAGATCGCCCGGGATGGGGCTTTGGGGCCAACGTCCTGACTTTC
CASSQDRPGWGFGANVLTF
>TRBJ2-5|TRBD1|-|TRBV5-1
TGCGCCAGCAGCTTTACAGGGGGCGGGAAGGGGACCCAGTACTTC
CASSFTGGGKGTQYF